The 18 T cell receptor beta chains listed next were all sequenced from one sample in a study of OX40 agonist ivuxolimab in advanced cancers. The protocol was immunoSEQ multiplex PCR, while the TCRdb copy is restricted to in-frame clones and leaves out a portion. The sample has some 89,000 clones, about 88% seen once. Specimen: CD4+ or CD8+ T cells sorted from blood, collected in a trial of the OX40 agonist ivuxolimab. The source of these receptors is an adult with an advanced solid tumor such as melanoma, head and neck, liver or kidney cancer.

The chain uses TRBV7-9 and TRBJ2-2; weak D call: TRBD2 (5 bases). The germline gives CDR1 SEHNR, CDR2 FQNEAQ (reference sequence). This CDR3 region has 15 residues. V was clipped by 5 bases and J by 6 bases, with 16 bases between them. Here the CDR3 DNA reads TGTGCCAGCAGCGCCAAGAATCTCGGGGCCGGGGAGCTGTTTTTT. Encoded protein: CASSAKNLGAGELFF.

The chain is built from TRBV30 and TRBJ2-5; 7 bases align to TRBD2. The ends lost 8 bases at V and 9 bases at J; junction bases unmatched: 9. The germline V gene has CDR1 GTSNPN and CDR2 SVGIG (reference sequence). CDR3 size: 11 residues. For the CDR3, the DNA is TGTGCCCGGGGGAGGGGACGGGCCCAGTACTTC. Its translation is CARGRGRAQYF.

The V gene is TRBV7-9, the J gene TRBJ2-3, with D possibly matching TRBD2 (6 bases). CDR1 and CDR2 from the germline V gene are SEHNR and FQNEAQ (reference sequence). The CDR3 has 13 residues. Trimming stripped 5 bases from V and 11 bases from J, with 17 bases between. CDR3 sequence: CASSDGSGLRQYF. DNA for the CDR3: TGTGCCAGCAGCGACGGGTCGGGACTTCGGCAGTATTTT.

The rearrangement links TRBV4-2 to TRBJ2-3; 7 nucleotides line up with TRBD2. V lost 1 base to trimming and J lost 4 bases; unmatched junction nucleotides: 8. Germline CDR1 LGHNA, CDR2 YNFKEQ. The CDR3 is 16 amino acids. This CDR3 is CASSQAARGVSDTQYF. The CDR3 DNA sequence: TGTGCCAGCAGCCAAGCCGCTCGGGGGGTCTCAGATACGCAGTATTTT.

V gene TRBV19 combines with J gene TRBJ1-1, with 8 nucleotides matching TRBD1. With V trimmed by 7 bases and J by 4 bases, 11 bases remained unmatched. The CDR3 contains 15 residues. Germline V gives CDR1 LNHDA, CDR2 SQIVND (reference sequence). CDR3 in amino acids: CASIIQGAAGTEAFF. The CDR3 region has the DNA TGTGCCAGTATCATCCAGGGGGCGGCGGGCACTGAAGCTTTCTTT.

The chain links TRBV7-2 to TRBJ2-6; D unclear. V was pared by 8 bases and J by 4 bases, with 9 bases between. CDR3 length: 13 amino acids. Germline lookup yields CDR1 SGHTA and CDR2 FQGNSA. The CDR3 loop is CASAPGGANVLTF. CDR3 DNA: TGTGCCAGCGCCCCAGGAGGGGCCAACGTCCTGACTTTC.

This sequence joins TRBV4-2 and TRBJ2-5; 8 bases align to TRBD2. The V and J ends lost 5 bases and 5 bases, in that order; junction bases with no gene match: 7. Germline V gene sequence: CDR1 LGHNA, CDR2 YNFKEQ. The length of the CDR3 is 14 residues. CDR3 residues: CASSDGGAGETQYF. The CDR3 DNA reads as TGTGCCAGCAGCGACGGGGGGGCCGGGGAGACCCAGTACTTC.

This chain uses TRBV29-1 with TRBJ1-2; D remains unclear. This CDR3 region has 18 residues. Per the germline V gene, CDR1 is SQVTM and CDR2 is ANQGSEA. V lost 3 bases to trimming and J lost 0 bases, with 23 bases between them. The CDR3 bases are TGCAGCGTTGACTTAGGAGGATTGGCAGTATATTCTAACTATGGCTACACCTTC. The encoded protein is CSVDLGGLAVYSNYGYTF.

This chain uses TRBV19 with TRBJ1-1; D possibly corresponds to TRBD1 (5 bases). CDR1 and CDR2 (germline): LNHDA, SQIVND (reference sequence). The V end lost 6 bases, the J end lost 2 bases, and 19 bases lay between the germline ends. The CDR3 is 16 residues long. The CDR3: CASSWAETAYNTEAFF. For the CDR3, the DNA is TGTGCCAGTAGCTGGGCGGAGACAGCATACAACACTGAAGCTTTCTTT.

The genes are TRBV19 and TRBJ2-1, with 7 bases that match TRBD1. This CDR3 region has 14 residues. The ends lost 8 bases at V and 3 bases at J; junction bases unmatched: 7. Germline CDR1 and CDR2: LNHDA and SQIVND (reference sequence). The DNA for the CDR3 is TGTGCCAGTGCCCGGGACAGAATCTACAATGAGCAGTTCTTC. This sequence encodes CASARDRIYNEQFF.

This clone has only one observation. The junction does not match germline at one end; this may be a read error. The rearrangement uses TRBV5-4 and TRBJ2-5; TRBD2 matches 15 bases. This CDR3 comprises 16 residues. Germline V CDR1 and CDR2: SGHNT, YYREEE (reference sequence). In nucleotides, the CDR3 is TGTGCCAGCAGCTCGGGACTAGCGGGGGGACAAGGGACCCAGTACTTC. Encoded protein: CASSSGLAGGQGTQYF. Based on the CDR3 plus reference TRBV5-4 and TRBJ2-5, the full variable domain is ETGVTQSPTHLIKTRGQQVTLRCSSQSGHNTVSWYQQALGQGPQFIFQYYREEENGRGNFPPRFSGLQFPNYSSELNVNALELDDSALYLCASSSGLAGGQGTQYFGPGTRLLVL.

The chain carries TRBV4-2 and TRBJ1-5, with unresolved D. The V and J ends lost 1 base and 4 bases respectively, with 5 bases between them. The CDR3 is 13 residues long. Germline V gives CDR1 LGHNA, CDR2 YNFKEQ. The CDR3 sequence: CASSQVGNQPQHF. DNA for the CDR3: TGTGCCAGCAGCCAAGTTGGTAATCAGCCCCAGCATTTT.

With respect to this clone: Other DNA variants within this sample encode the same CDR3. J is TRBJ1-5 and V is TRBV6-5; D not resolved. The CDR3 runs to 13 residues. Germline values: CDR1 MNHEY, CDR2 SVGAGI. Trimming removed 2 bases at V and 2 bases at J, with 4 bases between. CDR3 sequence reads: CASSYRRNQPQHF. For the CDR3, the DNA is TGTGCCAGCAGTTACCGCCGCAATCAGCCCCAGCATTTT.

The chain carries TRBV11-1 and TRBJ2-7, with D possibly TRBD2 on 5 matching bases. In germline, CDR1 is SGHAT, CDR2 FQDESV (reference sequence). This CDR3 is built from 13 residues. V was trimmed by 4 bases and J by 6 bases, leaving 13 bases between them. CDR3 residues: CASSSTTEGEQYF. DNA for the CDR3: TGTGCCAGCAGCTCGACTACCGAGGGCGAGCAGTACTTC.

The rearrangement joins TRBV15 to TRBJ1-2; D not certain. CDR1 is LNHNV, CDR2 YYDKDF, per germline (reference sequence). V was trimmed by 5 bases and J by 0 bases, leaving 16 bases between them. This CDR3 contains 16 residues. The CDR3 is CATSPRLGGTNYGYTF. The CDR3 nucleotides are TGTGCCACCAGCCCCCGACTCGGCGGGACTAACTATGGCTACACCTTC.

The rearrangement uses TRBV28 and TRBJ1-1, with D unclear. Germline V gene data show CDR1 as MDHEN and CDR2 as SYDVKM. The CDR3 totals 13 residues. V dropped 6 bases and J dropped 6 bases, with 14 bases sitting between them. The CDR3 spells CASRSRLTAEAFF. CDR3 DNA: TGTGCCAGCAGGTCCAGGTTAACCGCTGAAGCTTTCTTT. The full variable domain, rest sourced from reference TRBV28 and TRBJ1-1, is DVKVTQSSRYLVKRTGEKVFLECVQDMDHENMFWYRQDPGLGLRLIYFSYDVKMKEKGDIPEGYSVSREKKERFSLILESASTNQTSMYLCASRSRLTAEAFFGQGTRLTVV.

The CDR3: CASSLGLRDTQYF. CDR3 nucleotide sequence: TGTGCCAGCAGCTTAGGGCTTCGAGATACGCAGTATTTT. J is TRBJ2-3 and V is TRBV7-3; no firm D call. Germline-derived CDR1 and CDR2 are SGHTA and FQGTGA. The CDR3 is 13 amino acids. Trimming pared 2 bases from V and 5 bases from J, leaving 8 bases between.

The CDR3 here is CASSQDYGRGGLHF. In DNA, the CDR3 is TGTGCCAGCAGCCAAGATTATGGCCGGGGGGGACTCCACTTT. The gene calls are TRBV14 and TRBJ1-6; D perhaps matches TRBD1 (5 bases). The CDR3 has 14 amino acids. Trimming stripped 0 bases from V and 16 bases from J, with 16 bases between. Germline CDR1 and CDR2: SGHDN and FVKESK.